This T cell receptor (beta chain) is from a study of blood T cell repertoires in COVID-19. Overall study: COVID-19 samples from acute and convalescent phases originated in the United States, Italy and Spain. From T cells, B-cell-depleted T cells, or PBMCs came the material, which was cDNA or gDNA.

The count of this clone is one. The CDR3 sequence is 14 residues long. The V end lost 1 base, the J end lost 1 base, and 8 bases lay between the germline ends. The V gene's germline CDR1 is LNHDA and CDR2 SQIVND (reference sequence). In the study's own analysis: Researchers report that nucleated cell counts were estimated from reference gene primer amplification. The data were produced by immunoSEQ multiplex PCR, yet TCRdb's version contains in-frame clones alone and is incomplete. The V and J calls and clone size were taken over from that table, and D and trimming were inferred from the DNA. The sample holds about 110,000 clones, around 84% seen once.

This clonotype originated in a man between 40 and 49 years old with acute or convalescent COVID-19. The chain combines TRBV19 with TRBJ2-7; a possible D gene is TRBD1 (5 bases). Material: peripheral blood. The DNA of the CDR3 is TGTGCCAGTAGTATAGCAAGGGGATCCTACGAGCAGTACTTC. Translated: CASSIARGSYEQYF. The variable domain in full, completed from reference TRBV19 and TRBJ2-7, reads DGGITQSPKYLFRKEGQNVTLSCEQNLNHDAMYWYRQDPGQGLRLIYYSQIVNDFQKGDIAEGYSVSREKKESFPLTVTSAQKNPTAFYLCASSIARGSYEQYFGPGTRLTVT.